These T cell receptor beta chains were read from a single sample in a study of blood T cell repertoires in COVID-19. Profiling relied on immunoSEQ multiplex PCR, and the TCRdb table lists in-frame clones only, not all of them. Found here are roughly 52,000 clones, roughly 80% of them singletons; the top ten hold more than 4.5%. Sequenced sample: peripheral blood. Receptors were obtained from a human donor in a cohort sampled during active or convalescent COVID-19. Each CDR3 is given with its conserved first and last residue. The D gene is left open where the match is weak. Clone size is stated in some rows and not others, as once, few, many or a class when expanded.

d_gene: -
j_gene: TRBJ1-2
v_gene: TRBV19
abundance: few
CDR3nt: TGTGCCAGTAGTCTTTCAGGGCGAGCTAACTATGGCTACACCTTC
CDR3aa: CASSLSGRANYGYTF

d_gene: -
j_gene: TRBJ1-3
v_gene: TRBV4-3
abundance: -
CDR3nt: TGCGCCAGCAGCCAAGACAGTGGAAACACCATATATTTT
CDR3aa: CASSQDSGNTIYF

d_gene: TRBD1
j_gene: TRBJ1-2
v_gene: TRBV7-2
abundance: -
CDR3nt: TGTGCCAGCAGCCCGCCGGGACAGCACTATGGCTACACCTTC
CDR3aa: CASSPPGQHYGYTF

d_gene: -
j_gene: TRBJ1-1
v_gene: TRBV6-5
abundance: -
CDR3nt: TGTGCCAGCAGGAGAGAAATGAACACTGAAGCTTTCTTT
CDR3aa: CASRREMNTEAFF

d_gene: TRBD1
j_gene: TRBJ2-7
v_gene: TRBV24-1
abundance: -
CDR3nt: TGTGCCACCAGTGAAATCCCGGGACAGGGGGCCGAGCAGTACTTC
CDR3aa: CATSEIPGQGAEQYF

d_gene: TRBD1
j_gene: TRBJ1-4
v_gene: TRBV9
abundance: once
CDR3nt: TGTGCCAGCAGCGCGGGACAGGGTGATGAAAAACTGTTTTTT
CDR3aa: CASSAGQGDEKLFF

d_gene: -
j_gene: TRBJ2-3
v_gene: TRBV4-3
abundance: -
CDR3nt: TGCGCCAGCAGCCAAGATTTTCGGGGGGCCACAGATACGCAGTATTTT
CDR3aa: CASSQDFRGATDTQYF

d_gene: -
j_gene: TRBJ1-2
v_gene: TRBV29-1
abundance: -
CDR3nt: TGCAGCGTCACAGGGAACTATGGCTACACCTTC
CDR3aa: CSVTGNYGYTF

d_gene: -
j_gene: TRBJ1-2
v_gene: TRBV11-1
abundance: -
CDR3nt: TGTGCCAGCAGCTCGGGGGGCGGCTACACCTTC
CDR3aa: CASSSGGGYTF

d_gene: TRBD2
j_gene: TRBJ2-5
v_gene: TRBV27
abundance: -
CDR3nt: TGTGCCAGCAGCCCCCTTGGACTAGCCGGTGAGACCCAGTACTTC
CDR3aa: CASSPLGLAGETQYF

d_gene: -
j_gene: TRBJ2-1
v_gene: TRBV9
abundance: -
CDR3nt: TGTGCCAGCAGCCCACGAGAAGGTTCGGGTGACAATGAGCAGTTCTTC
CDR3aa: CASSPREGSGDNEQFF

d_gene: -
j_gene: TRBJ2-7
v_gene: TRBV7-2
abundance: -
CDR3nt: TGTGCCAGCAGCCCCGGCCGGGGGGCTCCGGAGCAGTACTTC
CDR3aa: CASSPGRGAPEQYF

d_gene: TRBD1
j_gene: TRBJ2-7
v_gene: TRBV13
abundance: few
CDR3nt: TGTGCCAGCAGCTTAGGGTCAGGGGGCTCCTACGAGCAGTACTTC
CDR3aa: CASSLGSGGSYEQYF

d_gene: -
j_gene: TRBJ1-5
v_gene: TRBV30
abundance: once
CDR3nt: TGTGCCTGGAGCCTCGGGGGTAATCAGCCCCAGCATTTT
CDR3aa: CAWSLGGNQPQHF

d_gene: TRBD2
j_gene: TRBJ2-3
v_gene: TRBV4-1
abundance: -
CDR3nt: TGCGCCAGCAGTCCTAGCGGCAGCACAGATACGCAGTATTTT
CDR3aa: CASSPSGSTDTQYF

d_gene: TRBD2
j_gene: TRBJ2-1
v_gene: TRBV4-2
abundance: -
CDR3nt: TGTGCCAGCAGCCAAGGAAGCGGGGGGGCGTATGAGCAGTTCTTC
CDR3aa: CASSQGSGGAYEQFF

d_gene: -
j_gene: TRBJ2-5
v_gene: TRBV5-6
abundance: -
CDR3nt: TGTGCCAGCAGCTTGGGGCCAGGGCAAGAGACCCAGTACTTC
CDR3aa: CASSLGPGQETQYF

d_gene: TRBD2
j_gene: TRBJ2-2
v_gene: TRBV6-2/TRBV6-3
abundance: -
CDR3nt: TGTGCCAGCAGCCCGGTCCCGCGGGGGGTGAACACCGGGGAGCTGTTTTTT
CDR3aa: CASSPVPRGVNTGELFF